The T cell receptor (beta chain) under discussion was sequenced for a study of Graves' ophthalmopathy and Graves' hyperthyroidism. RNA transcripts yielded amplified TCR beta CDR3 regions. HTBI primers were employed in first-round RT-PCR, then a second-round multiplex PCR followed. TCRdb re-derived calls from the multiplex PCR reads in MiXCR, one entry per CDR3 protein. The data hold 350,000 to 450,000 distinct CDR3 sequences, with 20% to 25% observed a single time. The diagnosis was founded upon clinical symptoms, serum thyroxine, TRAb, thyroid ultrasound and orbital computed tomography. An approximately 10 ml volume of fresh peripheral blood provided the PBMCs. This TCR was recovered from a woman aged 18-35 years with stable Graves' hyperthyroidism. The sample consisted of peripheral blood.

DNA of the CDR3: TGCAGTGCTAGAGACCTGGGGGTCGCCGAGCAGTACTTC. Protein: CSARDLGVAEQYF. The genes are TRBV20-1 and TRBJ2-7; tentatively, D is TRBD1 or TRBD2 (5 bases each). Germline lookup yields CDR1 DFQATT and CDR2 SNEGSKA (reference sequence). The CDR3 totals 13 residues. V was shortened by 0 bases and J by 6 bases, with 12 bases between the two germline ends.